Below are 32 T cell receptor beta chains sequenced from a single sample in a study of T cells expressing NK-cell markers. TCRdb re-called the 5' RACE reads and shows each CDR3 protein once, DNA omitted. The sample has 150,000 or so distinct CDR3 sequences. Sequences were obtained from blood T cells: a sorted CD56 or NKG2C T cell subset, CD4+ or CD8+ T cells, or bulk PBMC T cells (not recorded which). The receptors come from a woman aged 18 to 75 in good health.

The chain couples TRBV12-3 or TRBV12-4 to TRBJ2-3; TCRdb's D call of TRBD1 is untestable without DNA. The CDR3 totals 15 residues. This CDR3 reads CASSLGPLRADTQYF.

V gene TRBV7-3 combines with J gene TRBJ2-1; lacking DNA, the TRBD2 call made by TCRdb goes unchecked. Germline CDR1 SGHTA, CDR2 FQGTGA. The CDR3 is 15 residues long. The CDR3 here is CASSSRLAGGNEQFF.

The CDR3 protein is CSARDPGTGGNEQYF. V and J are TRBV20-1 and TRBJ2-7; the TCRdb call, TRBD1, lacks DNA for checking. The CDR3 is 15 amino acids. The germline gives CDR1 DFQATT, CDR2 SNEGSKA (reference sequence).

The genes are TRBV9 and TRBJ1-3; TCRdb's D call, TRBD1, is unchecked because there is no DNA. There are 19 residues in the CDR3. CDR1 and CDR2 from the germline V gene are SGDLS and YYNGEE. The CDR3 is CASSVEIVQGPLSGNTIYF. The whole variable domain, filled in from reference TRBV9 and TRBJ1-3, reads DSGVTQTPKHLITATGQRVTLRCSPRSGDLSVYWYQQSLDQGLQFLIQYYNGEERAKGNILERFSAQQFPDLHSELNLSSLELGDSALYFCASSVEIVQGPLSGNTIYFGEGSWLTVV.

This chain uses TRBV7-9 with TRBJ1-1. The CDR3 covers 14 residues. In germline, CDR1 is SEHNR, CDR2 FQNEAQ (reference sequence). The CDR3: CASSHKGGSAEAFF.

V and J are TRBV12-3 or TRBV12-4 and TRBJ2-1. The CDR3 is made up of 16 amino acids. The CDR3 here is CASSSFFSVMYNEQFF.

The chain uses TRBV7-6 and TRBJ2-2. The CDR3 extends over 16 amino acids. Germline V CDR1 and CDR2: SGHVS, FNYEAQ. CDR3 protein: CASSLVPGANTGELFF.

The rearrangement links TRBV12-3 or TRBV12-4 to TRBJ1-2; TCRdb proposes TRBD1, but this gene call is untestable without DNA. The CDR3 extends over 15 amino acids. The CDR3 region is CASSLVHGTALGYTF.

The CDR3 loop reads CASSFQGDGETQYF. The chain carries TRBV5-1 and TRBJ2-5; TCRdb gives TRBD1 as the D gene, but with no DNA this cannot be confirmed. The CDR3 runs 14 residues. Germline values: CDR1 SGHRS, CDR2 YFSETQ.

The J gene is TRBJ1-5, the V gene TRBV27. The germline gives CDR1 MNHEY, CDR2 SMNVEV (reference sequence). The CDR3 length is 15 residues. The CDR3 region is CASSFSAGGIQPQHF.

The rearrangement joins TRBV7-2 to TRBJ2-7; TCRdb's D gene call, TRBD1, goes unchecked for lack of DNA. The germline V gene has CDR1 SGHTA and CDR2 FQGNSA. The CDR3 runs 14 residues. The CDR3 here is CASSLGGTDYEQYF.

The chain is built from TRBV13 and TRBJ2-5; TCRdb returns TRBD2, unconfirmable since there is no DNA. Germline V gene data show CDR1 as PRHDT and CDR2 as FYEKMQ (reference sequence). The CDR3 loop spans 16 amino acids. CDR3: CASSSNSGTSQETQYF.

The chain joins TRBV10-3 to TRBJ2-1; as DNA is missing, the TRBD2 call by TCRdb cannot be tested. The germline V gene has CDR1 ENHRY and CDR2 SYGVKD. The CDR3 consists of 14 residues. The CDR3 spells CAISPGTSGDEQFF.

The chain recombines TRBV9 with TRBJ2-7; TCRdb reports TRBD1, a call that lacks DNA to check it against. The CDR3 totals 13 residues. CDR1 is SGDLS, CDR2 YYNGEE, per germline. CDR3 residues: CASSAKQGGEQYF. Full variable domain (outside the CDR3, taken from reference TRBV9 and TRBJ2-7): DSGVTQTPKHLITATGQRVTLRCSPRSGDLSVYWYQQSLDQGLQFLIQYYNGEERAKGNILERFSAQQFPDLHSELNLSSLELGDSALYFCASSAKQGGEQYFGPGTRLTVT.

The rearrangement joins TRBV18 to TRBJ2-1; the TCRdb D gene call, TRBD2, has no DNA to confirm it. Per germline, CDR1 KGHSH and CDR2 LQKENI. CDR3 length equals 19 residues. CDR3 loop: CASSPLTGLAGTPGNEQFF.

V and J are TRBV14 and TRBJ1-1; TCRdb names TRBD1, which stays unverified in the absence of DNA. The CDR3 covers 18 residues. Germline CDR1 is SGHDN and CDR2 is FVKESK. The CDR3 here is CASSQVNLWDSRSFEAFF.

J is TRBJ2-7 and V is TRBV7-2. The CDR3 length is 11 residues. Germline loops: CDR1 SGHTA, CDR2 FQGNSA. The CDR3 here is CASSRFYEQYF.

The V and J genes are TRBV29-1 and TRBJ2-1; no DNA is available, so the TRBD2 call from TCRdb remains unchecked. Germline V gives CDR1 SQVTM, CDR2 ANQGSEA. The CDR3 has 15 residues. The chain's CDR3 is CSVADLAGVGNEQFF.

This chain's CDR3 is CASARFSPVNTGELFF. The chain links TRBV27 to TRBJ2-2; with no DNA, the TCRdb D assignment of TRBD1 cannot be verified. The germline CDR1 and CDR2 sequences are MNHEY and SMNVEV (reference sequence). This CDR3 contains 16 residues.

The rearrangement links TRBV18 to TRBJ2-7; lacking DNA, the TRBD1 call made by TCRdb goes unchecked. This CDR3 has 16 amino acids. The V gene's germline CDR1 is KGHSH and CDR2 LQKENI. This chain's CDR3 is CASSRDMGRISYEQYF.

The chain recombines TRBV5-1 with TRBJ1-1; the TCRdb D gene call, TRBD1, has no DNA to confirm it. CDR1 and CDR2 (germline): SGHRS, YFSETQ. The CDR3 covers 13 residues. This CDR3 is CASKPQGNTEAFF.

The chain is built from TRBV20-1 and TRBJ1-5; TCRdb outputs TRBD1, but without DNA this stays unchecked. The CDR3 runs to 11 residues. Germline CDR1 DFQATT, CDR2 SNEGSKA (reference sequence). The CDR3 sequence is CSAVGGQPQHF.

V is TRBV5-6 and J is TRBJ2-1; TCRdb's D call of TRBD1 is untestable without DNA. The CDR3 covers 13 residues. Per the germline V gene, CDR1 is SGHDT and CDR2 is YYEEEE. This CDR3 reads CASSLAGGHEQFF.

This chain uses TRBV20-1 with TRBJ2-1; as DNA is missing, the TRBD1 call by TCRdb cannot be tested. CDR1 is DFQATT and CDR2 is SNEGSKA in the germline V gene (reference sequence). The CDR3 is 15 residues long. CDR3 protein: CSARDTGRSYNEQFF.

The rearrangement links TRBV2 to TRBJ2-1; the TCRdb call, TRBD2, lacks DNA for checking. CDR3 size: 17 residues. Germline CDR1 and CDR2: SNHLY and FYNNEI. The CDR3 is CASRGGSGSRGYNEQFF.

This rearrangement joins TRBV7-2 to TRBJ1-2; the TRBD1 assignment by TCRdb is unverifiable without DNA. The CDR3 length is 15 residues. Looked up from germline, CDR1 is SGHTA and CDR2 is FQGNSA. This CDR3 is CASSRRDGGGYGYTF.

The rearrangement joins TRBV12-3 or TRBV12-4 to TRBJ1-5; TCRdb proposes TRBD1, but this gene call is untestable without DNA. The CDR3 extends over 14 amino acids. The CDR3 loop reads CASSFGDRNQPQHF.

The J gene is TRBJ2-3, the V gene TRBV6-5; TCRdb returns TRBD2, unconfirmable since there is no DNA. Germline V CDR1 and CDR2: MNHEY, SVGAGI. This CDR3 region has 18 residues. The CDR3 loop is CASSYSTGGRQGTDTQYF.

The gene calls are TRBV5-1 and TRBJ2-1; absent DNA, TCRdb's TRBD2 call cannot be checked. The CDR3 totals 15 residues. Germline values: CDR1 SGHRS, CDR2 YFSETQ. The CDR3 loop reads CASSSRREGDNEQFF.

This CDR3 reads CASSPNRGSGEQYF. This rearrangement joins TRBV7-7 to TRBJ2-7. CDR3 size: 14 residues. From germline, CDR1 is SSHAT and CDR2 FNYEAQ (reference sequence).

This chain uses TRBV11-1 with TRBJ2-5; lacking DNA, the TRBD2 call made by TCRdb goes unchecked. The CDR3 runs to 16 residues. CDR1 is SGHAT, CDR2 FQDESV, per germline (reference sequence). This chain's CDR3 is CASSPAGTSGRETQYF.

The V and J genes are TRBV6-5 and TRBJ2-6. Germline CDR1 MNHEY, CDR2 SVGAGI. CDR3 length: 19 amino acids. The CDR3 loop is CASSYSIGAVTSGANVLTF.